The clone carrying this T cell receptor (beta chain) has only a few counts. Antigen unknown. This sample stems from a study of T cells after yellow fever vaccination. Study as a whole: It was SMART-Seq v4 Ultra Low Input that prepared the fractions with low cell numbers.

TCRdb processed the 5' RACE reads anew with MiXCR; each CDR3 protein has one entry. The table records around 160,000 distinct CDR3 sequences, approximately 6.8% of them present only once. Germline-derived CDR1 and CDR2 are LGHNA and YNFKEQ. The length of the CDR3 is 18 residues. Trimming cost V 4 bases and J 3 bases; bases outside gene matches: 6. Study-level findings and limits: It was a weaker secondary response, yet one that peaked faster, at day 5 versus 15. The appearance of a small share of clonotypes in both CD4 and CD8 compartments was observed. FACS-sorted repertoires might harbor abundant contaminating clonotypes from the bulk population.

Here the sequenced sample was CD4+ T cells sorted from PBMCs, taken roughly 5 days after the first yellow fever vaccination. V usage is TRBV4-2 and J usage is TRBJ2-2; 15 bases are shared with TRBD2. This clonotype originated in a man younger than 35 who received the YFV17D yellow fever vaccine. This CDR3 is CASSPRTSGGADTGELFF. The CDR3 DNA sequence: TGTGCCAGCAGCCCTCGGACTAGCGGGGGGGCCGACACCGGGGAGCTGTTTTTT.